This T cell receptor (beta chain) was sequenced in a study of T cells in Graves' hyperthyroidism and ophthalmopathy (dated 2019 in TCRdb). About the investigation overall: Peripheral blood was collected at initial diagnosis, before any treatment. TCR V-J signatures able to tell the groups apart were searched for in a discovery cohort of approximately 95 patients, of whom roughly 42 had Graves' ophthalmopathy and around 58 had stable Graves' hyperthyroidism. An independent validation cohort of around 19 hyperthyroidism patients and 15 or so patients who later progressed to ophthalmopathy tested prospective prediction of ophthalmopathy. According to the paper, TCR Vbeta CDR3 sequencing was carried out on about 140 peripheral blood samples, which came from fewer than 50 ophthalmopathy, approximately 78 hyperthyroidism and about 17 progressor patients. Following sampling, methimazole starting at 30 mg daily was given to hyperthyroidism patients, and high-dose intravenous methylprednisolone was given to ophthalmopathy patients. In about 6 Graves' hyperthyroidism patients, the study also compared T-cell repertoires from thyroid tissue with T-cell repertoires from blood. The 80 to 100 discovery patients were randomly divided into training and test sets at a 7:3 ratio.

The TCR beta CDR3 regions were amplified from the RNA transcripts. A first-round RT-PCR of the TCR CDR3 used the HTBI primer set with the Qiagen OneStep RT-PCR kit. Libraries were constructed in a second round of multiplex PCR, after which size selection and purification were performed. Sequencing of the libraries was done on an Illumina HiSeq2000 using paired-end 100 bp reads. Regarding the original processing steps: SOAPnuke was used to process the raw data, throwing out any read that contained adapters or uncalled bases, had a mean Phred below 15, or lacked an exact constant-primer or identifier match. COPE v1.2.5 was used to merge high-quality paired reads, and clonotypes were defined as unique nucleotide sequences. MiTCR v1.1 was used to align clonotypes to the IMGT TRBV, TRBD and TRBJ reference segments. The analysis included only V-J combinations with a frequency above 0.0001, which together covered around 99% of the repertoires. A TCS score was defined as the ratio between F50 (clonal expansion) and ExV (chaos), using BLOSUM62-based TCRdist between CDR3 peptides within each V-J. Welch's t-statistics and random forest reduced roughly 500 V-J features to 10 to 15, which were used in a naive Bayes classifier (R e1071). The raw public data were reprocessed by TCRdb itself: fastp quality trimming at Q25, MiXCR clonotype calling, in-frame beta chains only. Each entry merges the rows of one CDR3 protein and shows their most common DNA and genes. The V and J calls were not made by the authors but by TCRdb's processing. The sample has hundreds of thousands of distinct CDR3 sequences on record, less than 20% of them singletons. The ten largest clones represent 13% to 15% of the sample.

The paper as a whole reports these results and caveats: In validation, progression to ophthalmopathy was predicted by the model with 70.59% sensitivity and approximately 78% specificity, a median of about 6.8 months before onset. Ophthalmopathy was separated from stable hyperthyroidism by a 13 V-J signature model, with around 90% sensitivity and approximately 81% specificity obtained in cross-validation and 80%/75% obtained in testing. Most expanded thyroid clonotypes (frequency above 0.001) were also detected in blood, a finding suggesting that blood repertoires may reflect thyroid immune responses. Sample size was not statistically predetermined, and investigators were not blinded to group allocation.

Graves' hyperthyroidism was defined as stable when no progression to ophthalmopathy occurred over 18 months of follow-up. Hyperthyroidism patients were newly diagnosed, with disease duration under 2 months, and aged 18 to 65 years. Patients with uncontrolled infections, other autoimmune diseases, pregnancy or lactation were excluded. Diagnoses relied on clinical symptoms, serum thyroxine and TRAb, thyroid ultrasound and orbital computed tomography. PBMCs were separated from 10 ml of fresh peripheral blood using Ficoll-Paque density gradient centrifugation. Trizol reagent was used to extract total RNA, and RNA quality was then checked on an Agilent 2100 Bioanalyzer. In this sample, this clonotype turned up many times. This receptor's antigen is unknown. No much larger clone exists at a distance of one base, and base qualities are not known. Sequencing input: blood. This clonotype originated in a young woman with Graves' hyperthyroidism.

The nucleotides read TGTGCCAGCAGCTTAGCTGGCGGGAGCCAGACCTACGAGCAGTACTTC. This gives the protein CASSLAGGSQTYEQYF. Recombination connected TRBV11-3 to TRBJ2-7, with 7 central nucleotides matching TRBD2. The germline V gene specifies SGHNT as CDR1 and YENEEA as CDR2. From the cysteine through the phenylalanine, the CDR3 covers 16 amino acids. This entry keeps only the CDR3 DNA: 48 bases, framed from base 1. Unmatched junction bases come to 8, with V trimmed by 1 base and J by 2 bases.